This T cell receptor (beta chain) was identified in a study of blood T cells in healthy people across ages. Donors were healthy Caucasian individuals from Russia aged about 6 to 100. Alongside a J-beta primer mix, a sample-barcoded 5' primer served in a second PCR lasting roughly 7 to 11 cycles. Every sample produced at least 2.5 million CDR3-containing paired-end reads. In TCRdb, the 5' RACE reads were re-called with MiXCR into one record per CDR3 protein. Among some 1,500,000 distinct CDR3 sequences listed, approximately 39% were seen once. Study-wide findings and caveats: Versus aged donors, long-lived donors had higher diversity and more naive CD4+ cells. Possibly confounding the expanded clonotype changes was the fact that donor CMV status was unknown.

About this clonotype: Its matching antigen is unknown.

The clonotype was recovered from a woman aged 18-35 years in good health. Material: blood.

CDR3 coding DNA: TGCGCCAGCAGCCAAGATATCCGGGAGGGCCGCTACGAGCAGTACTTC. It yields the protein CASSQDIREGRYEQYF. This sequence joins TRBV4-1 and TRBJ2-7; 8 bases match TRBD2. There are 16 residues in the CDR3. The germline CDR1 and CDR2 sequences are MGHRA and YSYEKL. The J segment lost 3 bases and the V segment lost 0 bases, leaving 7 bases of the junction unmatched.